This T cell receptor (beta chain) was retrieved from a study of shared clonotypes between healthy human individuals. Whole-study context: Researchers assigned three CD4 naive, three CD4 memory, two CD8 naive and one CD8 memory plate to each donor.

Overall study findings and caveats: Larger estimated richness was generally seen in naive subsets than in memory subsets. Tissues were not sampled, only blood, and their repertoires likely differ.

Assay: immunoSEQ multiplex PCR; the TCRdb copy retains only in-frame clones and omits some. The data show about 180,000 clones, over 80% seen once. Of note for this clone: Its antigen is still unknown.

Germline assignment: CDR1 SEHNR and CDR2 FQNEAQ (reference sequence). This CDR3 comprises 16 residues. Trimming at V came to 5 bases and at J to 6 bases, leaving 13 bases not matched to a gene. All participating donors were Caucasian adults from Nashville, Tennessee. The sample consisted of naive CD4+ T cells sorted from blood. Specified subset: CD45RA+ positively selected. The chain carries TRBV7-9 and TRBJ2-1; 7 positions agree with TRBD2. The TCR comes from a woman aged 30 to 39 in good health. The CDR3 loop is CASSRSARLAPNEQFF. Written as DNA, the CDR3 is TGTGCCAGCAGCCGTTCAGCCCGACTAGCCCCCAATGAGCAGTTCTTC. The full variable domain, with the rest looked up from reference TRBV7-9 and TRBJ2-1, is DTGVSQNPRHKITKRGQNVTFRCDPISEHNRLYWYRQTLGQGPEFLTYFQNEAQLEKSRLLSDRFSAERPKGSFSTLEIQRTEQGDSAMYLCASSRSARLAPNEQFFGPGTRLTVL.